Below are 17 T cell receptor beta chains sequenced from a single sample in a study of blood T cell repertoires in COVID-19. Assay used: immunoSEQ multiplex PCR; TCRdb lists only in-frame clones, some missing. Of about 270,000 clones listed, about 88% are singletons. Sequencing input: peripheral blood. Every receptor here comes from a woman aged 65 to 85 with COVID-19, enrolled during active disease.

The chain is built from TRBV15 and TRBJ1-2, with a weak D call TRBD1 (6 bases). CDR3 length equals 13 residues. V shed 3 bases and J shed 3 bases, with 8 bases lying between them. Germline CDR1 reads LNHNV; CDR2 reads YYDKDF (reference sequence). DNA for the CDR3: TGTGCCACCAGCAGGGGGGCAGACTATGGCTACACCTTC. Translated: CATSRGADYGYTF.

This sequence joins TRBV5-1 and TRBJ1-2; D uncertain. Per germline, CDR1 SGHRS and CDR2 YFSETQ. This CDR3 region has 14 residues. Trimming pared 0 bases from V and 8 bases from J, leaving 14 bases between. In DNA form, the CDR3 reads TGCGCCAGCAGCTTGGAGGTATCGGGGTGGGGCTACACCTTC. Its translation is CASSLEVSGWGYTF.

This chain uses TRBV6-5 with TRBJ1-3; D ambiguous. With 2 bases removed from V and 0 bases from J, the gap between germline ends came to 8 bases. The V gene's germline CDR1 is MNHEY and CDR2 SVGAGI. The CDR3 is made up of 15 amino acids. The CDR3 coding sequence is TGTGCCAGCAGTTACGCGCATCTCTCTGGAAACACCATATATTTT. It is translated as CASSYAHLSGNTIYF.

V gene TRBV5-1 combines with J gene TRBJ1-4; 7 bases are shared with TRBD1. This CDR3 contains 15 residues. V trimming: 0 bases; J trimming: 5 bases; junction bases outside the gene matches: 4. Germline V gene lookup returns CDR1 SGHRS and CDR2 YFSETQ. The CDR3 is CASSLGPGQNEKLFF. CDR3 nucleotides: TGCGCCAGCAGCTTGGGACCGGGACAGAATGAAAAACTGTTTTTT.

V gene TRBV28 combines with J gene TRBJ2-2; D may be TRBD1 (6 bases). CDR1 and CDR2 (germline): MDHEN, SYDVKM. Trimming stripped 2 bases from V and 2 bases from J, with 9 bases between. There are 15 residues in the CDR3. The CDR3 protein is CASSLTRGNTGELFF. The CDR3 nucleotides are TGTGCCAGCAGTTTAACCAGGGGAAACACCGGGGAGCTGTTTTTT.

This sequence joins TRBV20-1 and TRBJ1-1; TRBD1 matches at 12 bases. The V gene end was trimmed by 3 bases and the J gene end by 8 bases; junction bases not matched to a gene: 10. The length of the CDR3 is 15 residues. Per germline, CDR1 DFQATT and CDR2 SNEGSKA (reference sequence). CDR3 in amino acids: CSASPSGTGGEEAFF. CDR3 bases: TGCAGTGCTAGTCCTTCCGGGACAGGGGGCGAGGAAGCTTTCTTT.

V usage is TRBV7-2 and J usage is TRBJ1-6; 8 bases match TRBD1. Per the germline V gene, CDR1 is SGHTA and CDR2 is FQGNSA. V lost 5 bases and J lost 7; bases outside the gene matches: 7. This CDR3 is 15 amino acids long. The CDR3 DNA sequence: TGTGCCAGCAGCCCGAAACAGGGGGTAAATTCACCCCTCCACTTT. This sequence encodes CASSPKQGVNSPLHF.

This chain joins TRBV29-1 and TRBJ1-1, with D maybe TRBD1 (5 bases). Trimming removed 7 bases from V and 6 bases from J, with 18 bases in between. CDR3 length: 13 residues. The germline CDR1 and CDR2 sequences are SQVTM and ANQGSEA. The DNA of the CDR3 is TGCAGCGGTATGACAGATTCTTGGTCTGAAGCTTTCTTT. Translation gives CSGMTDSWSEAFF.

The rearrangement uses TRBV7-3 and TRBJ1-1; 9 bases line up with TRBD1. V trimming: 5 bases; J trimming: 8 bases; junction bases outside the gene matches: 6. The CDR3 extends over 13 amino acids. Germline CDR1 is SGHTA and CDR2 is FQGTGA. The CDR3 DNA sequence: TGTGCCAGCAGCATTACCGGGACAGGGGAAGCTTTCTTT. This sequence encodes CASSITGTGEAFF.

This chain connects TRBV29-1 to TRBJ2-5, with a weak D call TRBD2 (6 bases). Germline V gene sequence: CDR1 SQVTM, CDR2 ANQGSEA. The CDR3 is 11 amino acids. Trimming pared 6 bases from V and 5 bases from J, leaving 10 bases between. CDR3 protein: CSVGGGETQYF. CDR3 bases: TGCAGCGTCGGAGGAGGGGAGACCCAGTACTTC.

The gene calls are TRBV5-5 and TRBJ2-5; TRBD2 matches 9 bases. This CDR3 spans 15 amino acids. The ends lost 2 bases at V and 4 bases at J; junction bases unmatched: 6. Germline-derived CDR1 and CDR2 are SGHKS and YYEKEE (reference sequence). CDR3 region: CASSLPAGGGETQYF. CDR3 nucleotides: TGTGCCAGCAGCTTACCCGCGGGGGGGGGAGAGACCCAGTACTTC.

The V gene is TRBV19, the J gene TRBJ2-2, with 11 bases fitting TRBD2. This CDR3 spans 18 amino acids. Germline CDR1 and CDR2: LNHDA and SQIVND (reference sequence). V lost 5 bases and J lost 2; bases outside the gene matches: 10. CDR3 nucleotides: TGTGCCAGTAGTCTTTATCCGGGACTAGCGGTTAACACCGGGGAGCTGTTTTTT. Protein product: CASSLYPGLAVNTGELFF.

This clone has only one observation. The V gene is TRBV7-3, the J gene TRBJ2-5, with 11 bases matching TRBD2. Germline CDR1 and CDR2: SGHTA and FQGTGA. The V and J ends lost 5 bases and 2 bases, in that order; junction bases with no gene match: 4. The CDR3 has 15 amino acids. The CDR3 loop is CASSRLAGLQETQYF. The CDR3 coding sequence is TGTGCCAGCAGCCGACTAGCGGGGCTACAAGAGACCCAGTACTTC.

The rearrangement uses TRBV9 and TRBJ1-3; possible D gene TRBD1, 5 bases. Germline CDR1 and CDR2: SGDLS and YYNGEE. The CDR3 has 16 amino acids. V was shortened by 0 bases and J by 3 bases, with 13 bases between the two germline ends. For the CDR3, the DNA is TGTGCCAGCAGCGTAGCGGGCCAGGGCGGTGGAAACACCATATATTTT. Residues: CASSVAGQGGGNTIYF. Variable domain in full (rest from reference TRBV9 and TRBJ1-3): DSGVTQTPKHLITATGQRVTLRCSPRSGDLSVYWYQQSLDQGLQFLIQYYNGEERAKGNILERFSAQQFPDLHSELNLSSLELGDSALYFCASSVAGQGGGNTIYFGEGSWLTVV.

Details on this clone: One end of the junction varies from germline; a read error may be responsible. Different DNA sequences within this sample yield the same CDR3. The chain carries TRBV7-3 and TRBJ2-1; D gene ambiguous. There are 14 residues in the CDR3. Per germline, CDR1 SGHTA and CDR2 FQGTGA. For the CDR3, the DNA is TGTGCCAGCAGCCTAACGCGAGGATACAATGAGCAGTTCTTC. Translating gives CASSLTRGYNEQFF.

This clone has only a few counts. The chain recombines TRBV5-5 with TRBJ1-6; D is unresolved. Trimming shortened V by 5 bases and J by 9 bases, and 12 bases separated the two germline ends. Per germline, CDR1 SGHKS and CDR2 YYEKEE (reference sequence). The CDR3 contains 13 residues. CDR3 amino acids: CASRPEPASPLHF. CDR3 nucleotides: TGTGCCAGCAGACCGGAGCCGGCTTCACCCCTCCACTTT.

J is TRBJ1-1 and V is TRBV18; 7 bases agree with TRBD1. The CDR3 is made up of 12 amino acids. Germline V gene data show CDR1 as KGHSH and CDR2 as LQKENI. V shed 6 bases and J 7 bases; nucleotides not matched to a gene: 5. The CDR3 coding sequence is TGTGCCAGCTCCCTTCAGGGGGGTGAAGCTTTCTTT. Protein sequence: CASSLQGGEAFF.